The source of this T cell receptor (beta chain) is a study of blood T cell repertoires in COVID-19. The method was immunoSEQ multiplex PCR; TCRdb's version includes in-frame clones alone and lacks a portion of them. The sample contains 190,000 or so clones, 75% to 90% of which appear only once. Germline values: CDR1 MNHEY, CDR2 SVGEGT. After removal of 6 bases from V and 6 bases from J, the junction contained 12 bases not matched to a gene. This CDR3 comprises 16 residues. This rearrangement joins TRBV6-2 or TRBV6-3 to TRBJ2-2; 8 nucleotides line up with TRBD2. Input material: PBMCs or T cells enriched from blood (not recorded which). This clonotype was obtained from a woman aged 30 to 39 who had been exposed to COVID-19. The CDR3 sequence is CASSRPRLATAGELFF. The CDR3 DNA reads as TGTGCCAGCAGCCGGCCTAGACTAGCGACTGCCGGGGAGCTGTTTTTT.